A single sample gave rise to the 10 T cell receptor beta chains below, sequenced in a study of CD8+ T cells in alopecia areata. RNA, once extracted, was reverse transcribed into cDNA for use as the sequencing template. TCRdb's copy holds only in-frame clones and misses some; the assay was immunoSEQ multiplex PCR. The table lists approximately 300,000 clones, with no singletons. The pooled cutaneous lymph node cells were sorted using several markers (CD4, CD8alpha, NKG2D, NKG2ACE and others). Sequenced sample: CD4+ T cells sorted from a lymph node. Every receptor here comes from a C3H/HeJ mouse with alopecia areata. MHC haplotype of the strain: H2-k.

Many counts were recorded for this clone. Each gene name is a mouse one. The missing CDR3 end, 4 residues past where the read stops, is filled in from the germline J gene. The chain recombines TRBV13-1 with TRBJ1-2; 7 positions match TRBD1. J gave up 4 bases and V 3 bases, and 3 bases lay outside the gene matches. Per germline, CDR1 NSHNY and CDR2 SYGAGN. This CDR3 contains 13 residues. The covered CDR3 bases are TGTGCCAGCAGTGCCCGGGACAGCTCC. It codes for CASSARDSS. The whole CDR3 protein reads CASSARDSSDYTF.

As concerns this clone: The genes are named according to mouse. The read ends 4 residues before the CDR3 terminus; that terminus is restored from the germline J gene. Other DNA variants within this sample encode the same CDR3. J is TRBJ2-3 and V is TRBV19; TRBD2 agrees at 7 bases. With 3 bases clipped from V and 0 bases from J, the junction kept 1 base outside the gene matches. The CDR3 loop spans 14 amino acids. Germline CDR1 reads FNHDT; CDR2 reads SITEND (reference sequence). CDR3 loop: CASSTGGSAETLYF. The part of the CDR3 DNA that was read is TGTGCCAGCAGTACTGGGGGAAGTGCAGAA.

This clone was picked up a small number of times. Mouse germline and gene names are used. The read is 3 residues too short to cover the CDR3 end, so that end is filled in from the germline J gene. The V and J genes are TRBV13-1 and TRBJ1-6, with D unclear. TRBJ1-6 falls under the ORF class, with uncertain function. The germline CDR1 and CDR2 sequences are NSHNY and SYGAGN. V dropped 0 bases and J dropped 0 bases, with 7 bases sitting between them. CDR3 length: 16 amino acids. The CDR3 is CASSDAIGSYNSPLYF. CDR3 bases read: TGTGCCAGCAGTGATGCAATAGGTTCCTATAATTCGCCC.

A word on this clone: It may be a read error: a sequence one base away is much more abundant. Gene names follow the mouse nomenclature. The read comes to an end 3 residues before the CDR3 does, leaving the germline J gene to fill in the end. The chain joins TRBV19 to TRBJ1-6, with D perhaps TRBD1 (6 bases). TRBJ1-6 is treated as an ORF (open reading frame) with a function not yet certain. CDR1 and CDR2 (germline): FNHDT, SITEND (reference sequence). This CDR3 contains 15 residues. Trimming cost V 5 bases and J 0 bases, with 9 bases left between them. The DNA read from the CDR3 is TGTGCCAGCAGAGGGGACAATTCCTATAATTCGCCC. Its protein is CASRGDNSYNSP. The full CDR3 protein is CASRGDNSYNSPLYF.

This clone was detected only a few times. All gene names here are mouse names. The read comes to an end 4 residues before the CDR3 does, leaving the germline J gene to fill in the end. The chain is built from TRBV1 and TRBJ2-2; 8 nucleotides match TRBD1. The CDR3 contains 15 residues. Per the germline V gene, CDR1 is NSQYPW and CDR2 is LRSPGD (reference sequence). Here the CDR3 reads CTCSADTRGRGQLYF. The CDR3 DNA, read in part, is TGCACCTGCAGTGCAGATACCAGGGGGCGCGGG.

Remarks on this clone: Genes and germline are mouse. The sequence runs out 4 residues before the end of the CDR3; the remainder is reconstructed from the germline J gene. This rearrangement joins TRBV13-2 to TRBJ2-1; D possibly corresponds to TRBD2 (5 bases). The CDR3 has 14 residues. Looked up from germline, CDR1 is NNHNN and CDR2 is SYGAGS (reference sequence). V lost 0 bases and J lost 4, with 8 bases in between. CDR3 region: CASGDAAGYAEQFF. The CDR3 DNA, read in part, is TGTGCCAGCGGTGATGCTGCTGGGTATGCT.

Note on this clone: The genes and germline here are from mouse. The read comes to an end 4 residues before the CDR3 does, leaving the germline J gene to fill in the end. The J gene is TRBJ1-2, the V gene TRBV5; 10 bases map to TRBD1. Germline V gene lookup returns CDR1 LGHNA and CDR2 YNLKQL (reference sequence). Germline trimming cut 4 bases from V and 3 bases from J; bases unmatched to any gene: 5. There are 15 residues in the CDR3. The CDR3: CASSPSGTGDSDYTF. The sequenced CDR3 bases are TGTGCCAGCAGCCCCTCCGGGACAGGGGACTCC.

This clone showed up just a few times. Mouse germline and gene names are used. Read sequence stops 4 residues before the CDR3 end, and the germline J gene provides the missing end. This chain connects TRBV13-1 to TRBJ2-3, with 9 bases aligning to TRBD2. The trim removed 1 base at V and 0 bases at J, leaving 6 bases unmatched. The CDR3 is 17 residues long. Germline V CDR1 and CDR2: NSHNY, SYGAGN. The covered CDR3 bases are TGTGCCAGCAGTGATTCCCTGACTGGGGGTAGTGCAGAA. This translates into CASSDSLTGGSAE. The full CDR3 protein reads CASSDSLTGGSAETLYF.

This clone has ten or more counts. Any gene name here is a mouse gene name. The read comes to an end 4 residues before the CDR3 does, leaving the germline J gene to fill in the end. This chain links TRBV17 with TRBJ2-2; 10 bases are a match to TRBD2. The germline CDR1 and CDR2 sequences are MNHDT and YYDKIL. The CDR3 extends over 16 amino acids. Trimming cost V 3 bases and J 0 bases; bases outside gene matches: 1. The sequenced CDR3 bases are TGTGCTAGCAGTAGCTGGGGGGGCTCAAACACCGGG. Translated, it gives CASSSWGGSNTG. The complete CDR3 protein is CASSSWGGSNTGQLYF.

With regard to this clone: Gene names are the mouse ones. The CDR3 end is not reached by the read, which stops 4 residues before it; the germline J gene fills it in. The chain is built from TRBV13-3 and TRBJ2-7, with 10 bases identical to TRBD1. From germline, CDR1 is NNHDY and CDR2 SYVADS. This CDR3 contains 14 residues. The DNA read from the CDR3 is TGTGCCAGCAGCGCGAGGGACAGGGGTTAT. This codes for CASSARDRGY. The entire CDR3 protein is CASSARDRGYEQYF.